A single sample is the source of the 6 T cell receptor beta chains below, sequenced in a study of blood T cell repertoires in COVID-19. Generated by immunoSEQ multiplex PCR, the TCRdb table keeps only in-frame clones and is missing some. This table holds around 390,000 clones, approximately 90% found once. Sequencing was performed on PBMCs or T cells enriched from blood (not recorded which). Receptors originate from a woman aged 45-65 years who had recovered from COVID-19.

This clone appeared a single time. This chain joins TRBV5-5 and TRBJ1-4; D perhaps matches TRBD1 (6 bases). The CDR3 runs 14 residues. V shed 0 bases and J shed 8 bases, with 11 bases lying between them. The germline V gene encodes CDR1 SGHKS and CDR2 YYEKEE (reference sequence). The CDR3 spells CASSLGGGEEKLFF. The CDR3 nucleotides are TGTGCCAGCAGCTTGGGAGGGGGAGAGGAAAAACTGTTTTTT.

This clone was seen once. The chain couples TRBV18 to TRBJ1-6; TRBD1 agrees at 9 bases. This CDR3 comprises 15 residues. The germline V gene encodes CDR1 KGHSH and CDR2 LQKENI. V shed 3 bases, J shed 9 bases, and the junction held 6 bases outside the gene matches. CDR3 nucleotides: TGTGCCAGCTCACCCCCGGACAGGGGAAGTTCACCCCTCCACTTT. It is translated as CASSPPDRGSSPLHF.

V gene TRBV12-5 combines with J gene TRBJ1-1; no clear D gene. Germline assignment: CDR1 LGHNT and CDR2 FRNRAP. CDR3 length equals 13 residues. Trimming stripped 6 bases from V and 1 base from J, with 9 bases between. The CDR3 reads CASGRGWNTEAFF. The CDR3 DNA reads TGTGCTAGTGGCCGCGGATGGAACACTGAAGCTTTCTTT.

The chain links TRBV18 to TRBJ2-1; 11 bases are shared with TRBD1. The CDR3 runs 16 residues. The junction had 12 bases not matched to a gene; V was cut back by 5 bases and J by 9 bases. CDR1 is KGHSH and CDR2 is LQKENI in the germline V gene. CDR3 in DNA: TGTGCCAGCTCAGCGACCGGGACAGGGGGTTCTTTTGAGCAGTTCTTC. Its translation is CASSATGTGGSFEQFF.

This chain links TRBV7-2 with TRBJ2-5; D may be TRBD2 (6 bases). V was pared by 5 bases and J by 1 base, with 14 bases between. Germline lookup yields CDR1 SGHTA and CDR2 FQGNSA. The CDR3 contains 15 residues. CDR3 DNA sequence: TGTGCCAGCAGCGGGGGACCGGGACTCCAAGAGACCCAGTACTTC. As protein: CASSGGPGLQETQYF.

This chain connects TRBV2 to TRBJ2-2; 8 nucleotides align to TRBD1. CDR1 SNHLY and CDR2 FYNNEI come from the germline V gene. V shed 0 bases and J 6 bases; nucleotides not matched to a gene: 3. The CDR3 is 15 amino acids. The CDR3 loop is CASSEATGDSGELFF. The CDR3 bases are TGTGCCAGCAGTGAAGCGACAGGGGACTCCGGGGAGCTGTTTTTT.